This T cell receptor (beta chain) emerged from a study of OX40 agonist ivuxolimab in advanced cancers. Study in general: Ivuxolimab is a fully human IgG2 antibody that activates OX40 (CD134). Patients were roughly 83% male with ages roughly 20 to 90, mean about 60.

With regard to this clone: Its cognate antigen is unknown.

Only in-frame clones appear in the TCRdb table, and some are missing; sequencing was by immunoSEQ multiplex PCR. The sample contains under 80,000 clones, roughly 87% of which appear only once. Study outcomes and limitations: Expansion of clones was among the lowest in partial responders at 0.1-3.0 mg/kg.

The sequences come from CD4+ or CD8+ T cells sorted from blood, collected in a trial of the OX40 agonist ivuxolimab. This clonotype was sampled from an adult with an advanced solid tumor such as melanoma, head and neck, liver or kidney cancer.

DNA for the CDR3: TGTGCCAGTTCCGGGACAGTGGATCAGCCCCAGCATTTT. Protein product: CASSGTVDQPQHF. The chain carries TRBV19 and TRBJ1-5; 7 bases line up with TRBD1. This CDR3 region has 13 residues. The germline V gene encodes CDR1 LNHDA and CDR2 SQIVND (reference sequence). Trimming at V came to 8 bases and at J to 5 bases, leaving 6 bases not matched to a gene.